This T cell receptor (beta chain) was found in a study of post-analysis software for immune sequencing data. Whole-study context: Patients with relapsing-remitting, secondary progressive and progressive-relapsing multiple sclerosis courses were all represented. Study-level points and caveats: Significantly lower normalized Chao1 diversity was found in patients with multiple sclerosis relative to controls. With TRBV5-6, TRBV5-1 and TRBV20-1 included, about 5 TRBV segments were more frequent in patients than in controls. Same-batch preparations were strongly co-clustered by F measure.

Unique molecular identifiers were built into the TCR beta cDNA libraries. Once 1 to 10 million T cells were used, about half a million cDNA molecules resulted. MiXCR was run by TCRdb on the PCR reads, yielding one entry per CDR3 protein. The table shows hundreds of thousands of distinct CDR3 sequences, with about 32% occurring only once. Concerning this clonotype itself: Its antigen is as yet unknown. Mismatch with germline at one junction end may stem from a read error.

The CDR3 has 16 residues. CDR1 is SGHDT, CDR2 YYEEEE, per germline. Sequences were obtained from blood. The V gene is TRBV5-6, the J gene TRBJ1-5; possibly TRBD1 for D (5 bases). The receptor was isolated from a girl aged 10-17 years with multiple sclerosis. The chain's CDR3 is CASTSWGSYSSQPQHF. CDR3 DNA sequence: TGTGCCAGCACCTCGTGGGGGAGCTATAGCAGTCAGCCCCAGCATTTT.